This T cell receptor beta chain was identified during a study of cytomegalovirus exposure and HLA in healthy donors. Overall study: Previous work identified roughly 120 million unique TCR beta sequences from 150 million to 200 million T cells. Study-wide points: Later work associated approximately 17,000 TCR beta sequences with HLA alleles at 0.05 false discovery rate. Exclusion applied to some V segments, including TRBV6-2 and TRBV6-3, as they were indistinguishable.

V was pared by 10 bases and J by 6 bases, with 6 bases between. The CDR3 is made up of 10 amino acids. Germline V gives CDR1 LNHDA, CDR2 SQIVND (reference sequence). This clone has more than one count but fewer than ten. Its target is not known. The PCR had 60 Vbeta and 13 Jbeta primers. In the original analysis: Later analysis identified tens of millions of unique TCR beta chains, 8.5 million to 13 million shared. Some clones are missing from TCRdb's copy, which holds only in-frame ones; the method was immunoSEQ multiplex PCR. The V and J calls and clone size are taken from that table; D and trimming were inferred from the DNA. The sample carries over 150,000 clones, about 76% recorded once.

The sequenced material came from PBMCs. The chain has TRBV19 and TRBJ2-2; no clear D. This receptor was taken from a male donor in good health and CMV-seropositive. The CDR3 nucleotides are TGTGCCACATCGGCCGGGGAGCTGTTTTTT. Its protein is CATSAGELFF.